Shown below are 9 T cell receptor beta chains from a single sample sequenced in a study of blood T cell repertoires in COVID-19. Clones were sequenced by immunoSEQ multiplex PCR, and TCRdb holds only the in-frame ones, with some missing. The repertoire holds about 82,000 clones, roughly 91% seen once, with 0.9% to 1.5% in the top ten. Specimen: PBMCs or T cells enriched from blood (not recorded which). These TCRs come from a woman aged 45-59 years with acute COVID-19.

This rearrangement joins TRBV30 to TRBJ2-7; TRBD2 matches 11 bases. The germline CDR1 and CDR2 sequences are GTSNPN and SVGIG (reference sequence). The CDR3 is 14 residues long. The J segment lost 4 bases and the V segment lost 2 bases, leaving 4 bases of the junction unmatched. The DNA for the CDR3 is TGTGCCTGGAGTACCGGGACTAGCGGTTACGAGCAGTACTTC. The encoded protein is CAWSTGTSGYEQYF.

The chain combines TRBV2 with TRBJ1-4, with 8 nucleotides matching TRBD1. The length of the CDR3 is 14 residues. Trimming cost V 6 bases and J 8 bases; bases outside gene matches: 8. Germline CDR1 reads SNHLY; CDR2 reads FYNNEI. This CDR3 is CASRRTGSSEKLFF. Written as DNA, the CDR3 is TGTGCCAGCAGGCGGACAGGGAGTTCAGAAAAACTGTTTTTT.

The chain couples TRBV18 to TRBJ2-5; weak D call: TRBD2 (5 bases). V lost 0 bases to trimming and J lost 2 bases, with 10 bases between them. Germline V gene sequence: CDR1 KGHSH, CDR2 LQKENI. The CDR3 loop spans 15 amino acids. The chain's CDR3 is CASSPPSLAQETQYF. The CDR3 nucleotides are TGTGCCAGCTCACCACCTAGCCTAGCACAAGAGACCCAGTACTTC.

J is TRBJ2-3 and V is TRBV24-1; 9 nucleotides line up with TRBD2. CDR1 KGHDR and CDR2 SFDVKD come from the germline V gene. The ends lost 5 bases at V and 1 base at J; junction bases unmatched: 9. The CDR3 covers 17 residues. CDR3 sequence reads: CATSGSGRRSRTDTQYF. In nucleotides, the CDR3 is TGTGCCACCAGTGGAAGCGGGAGGCGGTCACGCACAGATACGCAGTATTTT.

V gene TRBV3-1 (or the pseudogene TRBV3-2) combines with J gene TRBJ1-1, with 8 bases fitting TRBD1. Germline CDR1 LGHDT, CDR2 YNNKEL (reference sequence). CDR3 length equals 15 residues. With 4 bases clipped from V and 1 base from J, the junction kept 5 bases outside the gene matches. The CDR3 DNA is TGTGCCAGCAGCCCCTCCGACAGGGGGAACACTGAAGCTTTCTTT. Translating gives CASSPSDRGNTEAFF.

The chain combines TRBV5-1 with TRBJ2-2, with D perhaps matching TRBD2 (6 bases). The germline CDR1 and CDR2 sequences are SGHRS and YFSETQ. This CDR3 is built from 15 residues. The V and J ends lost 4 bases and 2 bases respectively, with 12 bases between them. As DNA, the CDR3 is TGCGCCAGCAGCGCCCGCGGGGTAAACACCGGGGAGCTGTTTTTT. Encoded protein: CASSARGVNTGELFF.

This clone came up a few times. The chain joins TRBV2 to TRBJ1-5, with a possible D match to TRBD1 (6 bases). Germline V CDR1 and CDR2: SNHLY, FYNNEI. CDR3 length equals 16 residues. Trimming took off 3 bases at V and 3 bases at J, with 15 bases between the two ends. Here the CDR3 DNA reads TGTGCCAGCAGTGACCAGTCCAGGGGATACAATCAGCCCCAGCATTTT. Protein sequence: CASSDQSRGYNQPQHF.

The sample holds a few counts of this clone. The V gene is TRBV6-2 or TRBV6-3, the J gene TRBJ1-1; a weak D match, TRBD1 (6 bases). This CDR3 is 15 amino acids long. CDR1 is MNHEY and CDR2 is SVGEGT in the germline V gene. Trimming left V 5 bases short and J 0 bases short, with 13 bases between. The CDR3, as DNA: TGTGCCAGCAGTCGATCCAGGGGCCTGAACACTGAAGCTTTCTTT. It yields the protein CASSRSRGLNTEAFF.

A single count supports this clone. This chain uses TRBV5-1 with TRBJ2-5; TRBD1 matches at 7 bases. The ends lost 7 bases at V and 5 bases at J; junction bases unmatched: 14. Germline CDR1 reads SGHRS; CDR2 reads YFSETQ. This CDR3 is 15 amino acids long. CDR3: CASGPGSGGRETQYF. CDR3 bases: TGCGCCAGCGGCCCCGGATCAGGGGGACGGGAGACCCAGTACTTC.